The rows below give T cell receptor beta chains drawn from one sample of a study of blood T cell repertoires in COVID-19. The method was immunoSEQ multiplex PCR; TCRdb's version includes in-frame clones alone and lacks a portion of them. The data hold approximately 210,000 clones, with around 90% observed a single time. The source material was peripheral blood. The receptors were sampled from a man aged 18 to 29 with active or convalescent COVID-19. CDR3s include the opening cysteine and the closing phenylalanine or tryptophan. A D gene is named only where the DNA matches it firmly. Some rows mark clone size as missing; the rest say once, few, many or name a class of expanded clone.

clone_size: NA
v_call: TRBV12-3/TRBV12-4
j_call: TRBJ2-7
d_call: TRBD2
cdr3_aa: CASGGGVVYEQYF
cdr3_nt: TGTGCAAGCGGGGGAGGGGTAGTCTACGAGCAGTACTTC

clone_size: NA
v_call: TRBV6-2/TRBV6-3
j_call: TRBJ2-3
d_call: NA
cdr3_aa: CASSREPGLTGDTQYF
cdr3_nt: TGTGCCAGCAGTCGAGAACCGGGACTCACCGGAGATACGCAGTATTTT

clone_size: NA
v_call: TRBV27
j_call: TRBJ1-1
d_call: NA
cdr3_aa: CASRHPGGVGDTEAFF
cdr3_nt: TGTGCCAGCAGACACCCGGGGGGAGTTGGAGACACTGAAGCTTTCTTT

clone_size: NA
v_call: TRBV6-5
j_call: TRBJ1-6
d_call: NA
cdr3_aa: CASSLTGSGDSPLHF
cdr3_nt: TGTGCCAGCAGCCTTACGGGGAGTGGCGATTCACCCCTCCACTTT

clone_size: once
v_call: TRBV10-3
j_call: TRBJ1-2
d_call: TRBD1
cdr3_aa: CAISEKDRGANYGYTF
cdr3_nt: TGTGCCATCAGTGAGAAGGACAGGGGAGCTAACTATGGCTACACCTTC

clone_size: NA
v_call: TRBV20-1
j_call: TRBJ2-7
d_call: TRBD2
cdr3_aa: CSASGVGGSSYEQYF
cdr3_nt: TGCAGTGCCAGTGGTGTGGGGGGGAGCTCCTACGAGCAGTACTTC

clone_size: NA
v_call: TRBV6-6
j_call: TRBJ1-2
d_call: TRBD1
cdr3_aa: CASSGTGNYGYTF
cdr3_nt: TGTGCCAGCAGTGGGACAGGGAACTATGGCTACACCTTC

clone_size: many
v_call: TRBV4-1
j_call: TRBJ2-7
d_call: NA
cdr3_aa: CASSQENGGGYEQYF
cdr3_nt: TGCGCCAGCAGCCAAGAAAATGGGGGCGGTTACGAGCAGTACTTC

clone_size: once
v_call: TRBV4-1
j_call: TRBJ2-7
d_call: NA
cdr3_aa: CASSQSASAEVGYEQYF
cdr3_nt: TGCGCCAGCAGCCAATCGGCTAGCGCCGAGGTAGGCTACGAGCAGTACTTC

clone_size: NA
v_call: TRBV19
j_call: TRBJ2-1
d_call: TRBD2
cdr3_aa: CASSIGLAASNEQFF
cdr3_nt: TGTGCCAGTAGTATCGGACTAGCGGCTTCCAATGAGCAGTTCTTC

clone_size: few
v_call: TRBV29-1
j_call: TRBJ2-7
d_call: TRBD1
cdr3_aa: CSAQDRARNYEQYF
cdr3_nt: TGCAGCGCCCAGGACAGGGCAAGGAACTACGAGCAGTACTTC

clone_size: NA
v_call: TRBV6-5
j_call: TRBJ1-1
d_call: NA
cdr3_aa: CASSWGGGTEAFF
cdr3_nt: TGTGCCTCCTCCTGGGGAGGGGGCACTGAAGCTTTCTTT

clone_size: NA
v_call: TRBV29-1
j_call: TRBJ2-7
d_call: NA
cdr3_aa: CSVDGSGQGLNEQYF
cdr3_nt: NA

clone_size: NA
v_call: TRBV3-1/TRBV3-2
j_call: TRBJ2-7
d_call: NA
cdr3_aa: CASSQVGGGKAYEQYF
cdr3_nt: TGTGCCAGCAGCCAAGTAGGTGGCGGGAAGGCCTACGAGCAGTACTTC

clone_size: NA
v_call: TRBV7-9
j_call: TRBJ2-1
d_call: TRBD2
cdr3_aa: CASSSTSAHSYNEQFF
cdr3_nt: TGTGCCAGCAGCTCTACTAGCGCGCACTCCTACAATGAGCAGTTCTTC

clone_size: NA
v_call: TRBV7-2
j_call: TRBJ2-5
d_call: TRBD2
cdr3_aa: CASSSKTSLAGGVGETQYF
cdr3_nt: TGTGCCAGCAGCTCCAAAACCTCACTAGCGGGAGGGGTGGGGGAGACCCAGTACTTC